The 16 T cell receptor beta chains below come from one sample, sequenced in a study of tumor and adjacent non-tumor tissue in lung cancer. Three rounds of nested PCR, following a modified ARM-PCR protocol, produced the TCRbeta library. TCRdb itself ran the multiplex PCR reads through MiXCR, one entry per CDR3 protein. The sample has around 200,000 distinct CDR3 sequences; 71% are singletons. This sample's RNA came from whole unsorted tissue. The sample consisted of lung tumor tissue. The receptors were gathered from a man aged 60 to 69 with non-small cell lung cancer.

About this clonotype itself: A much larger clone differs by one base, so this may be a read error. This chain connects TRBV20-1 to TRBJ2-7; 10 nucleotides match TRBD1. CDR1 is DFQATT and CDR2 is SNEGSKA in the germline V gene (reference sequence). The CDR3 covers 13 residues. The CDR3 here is CNAQDRGRVEQYF. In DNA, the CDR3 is TGCAATGCGCAAGACAGGGGGCGCGTCGAGCAGTACTTC.

CDR3 sequence (DNA): TGCAGTGCTAGAGATAGGGAGCGGATCACAGATACGCAGTATTTT. Translating gives CSARDRERITDTQYF. The chain combines TRBV20-1 with TRBJ2-3; TRBD2 is a possible D gene (5 bases). The V end was cut by 0 bases, the J end by 2 bases, with 12 bases between. CDR1 and CDR2 (germline): DFQATT, SNEGSKA (reference sequence). CDR3 size: 15 residues.

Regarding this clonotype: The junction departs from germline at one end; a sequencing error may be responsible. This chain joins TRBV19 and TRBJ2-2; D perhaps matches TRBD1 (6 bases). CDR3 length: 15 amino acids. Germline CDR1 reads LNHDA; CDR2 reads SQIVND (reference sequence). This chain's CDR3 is CASSTQGYFTGKLFF. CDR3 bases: TGTGCCAGTAGTACACAGGGATATTTCACCGGGAAGCTGTTTTTT. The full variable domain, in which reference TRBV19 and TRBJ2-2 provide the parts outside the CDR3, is DGGITQSPKYLFRKEGQNVTLSCEQNLNHDAMYWYRQDPGQGLRLIYYSQIVNDFQKGDIAEGYSVSREKKESFPLTVTSAQKNPTAFYLCASSTQGYFTGKLFFGEGSRLTVL.

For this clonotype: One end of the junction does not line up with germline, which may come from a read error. The CDR3 loop is CASSLEQGSGYGYTF. CDR3 sequence (DNA): TGTGCCAGCAGCTTAGAGCAGGGCAGTGGCTATGGCTACACATTC. This sequence joins TRBV11-2 and TRBJ1-2; the D gene is possibly TRBD1 (5 bases). This CDR3 contains 15 residues. Germline V gene data show CDR1 as SGHAT and CDR2 as FQNNGV.

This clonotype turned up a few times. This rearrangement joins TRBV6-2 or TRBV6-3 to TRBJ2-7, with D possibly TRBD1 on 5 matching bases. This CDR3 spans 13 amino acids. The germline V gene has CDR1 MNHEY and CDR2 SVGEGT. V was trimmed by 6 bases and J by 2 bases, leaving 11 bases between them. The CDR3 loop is CASRPSTAYEQYF. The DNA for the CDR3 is TGTGCCAGCAGACCCTCGACAGCCTACGAGCAGTACTTC.

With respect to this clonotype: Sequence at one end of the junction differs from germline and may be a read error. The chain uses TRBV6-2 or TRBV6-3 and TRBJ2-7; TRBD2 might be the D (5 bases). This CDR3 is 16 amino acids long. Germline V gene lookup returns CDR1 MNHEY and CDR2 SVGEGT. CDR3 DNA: TGTGCCAGCAGTTCCACGGGCGGGCCCACTCTCTACGGGCAGTACTTC. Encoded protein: CASSSTGGPTLYGQYF.

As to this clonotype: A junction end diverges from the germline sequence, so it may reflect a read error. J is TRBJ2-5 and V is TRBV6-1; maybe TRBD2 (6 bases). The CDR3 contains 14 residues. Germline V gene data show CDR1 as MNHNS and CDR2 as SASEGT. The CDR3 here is CASMSNGGSEIQYF. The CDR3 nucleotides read TGTGCCAGCATGAGTAATGGAGGGAGTGAGATCCAGTACTTC.

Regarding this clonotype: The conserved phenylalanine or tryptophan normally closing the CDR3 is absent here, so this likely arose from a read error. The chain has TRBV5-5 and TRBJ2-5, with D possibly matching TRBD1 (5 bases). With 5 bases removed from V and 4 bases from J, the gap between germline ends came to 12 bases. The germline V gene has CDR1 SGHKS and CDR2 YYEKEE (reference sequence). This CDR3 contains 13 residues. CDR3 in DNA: TGTGCCAGCAGACGCGGAGACAGAGAGACCCAGTACTTA. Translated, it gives CASRRGDRETQYL.

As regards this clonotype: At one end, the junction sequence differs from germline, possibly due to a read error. In DNA, the CDR3 is TGTGCCAACACTCTGGACAGGGGGAGGGATGAGCAATTCTTC. Protein sequence: CANTLDRGRDEQFF. The gene calls are TRBV6-1 and TRBJ2-1; 10 bases align to TRBD1. Germline V lookup: CDR1 MNHNS, CDR2 SASEGT. The CDR3 runs to 14 residues.

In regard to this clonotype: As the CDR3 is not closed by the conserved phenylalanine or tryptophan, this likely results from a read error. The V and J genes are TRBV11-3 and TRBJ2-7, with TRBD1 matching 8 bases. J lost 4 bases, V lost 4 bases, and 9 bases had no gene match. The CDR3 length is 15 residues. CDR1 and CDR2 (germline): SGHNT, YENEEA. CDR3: CASSSRQGPGYEQYL. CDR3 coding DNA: TGTGCCAGCAGCTCCAGACAGGGGCCTGGGTACGAGCAGTACTTA.

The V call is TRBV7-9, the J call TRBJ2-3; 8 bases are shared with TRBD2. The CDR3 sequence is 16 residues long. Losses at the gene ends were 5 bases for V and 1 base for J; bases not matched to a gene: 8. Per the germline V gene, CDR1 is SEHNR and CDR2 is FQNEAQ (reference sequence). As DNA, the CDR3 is TGTGCCAGCAGCCATGATGTAGCGGGACGCACAGATACGCAGTATTTT. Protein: CASSHDVAGRTDTQYF. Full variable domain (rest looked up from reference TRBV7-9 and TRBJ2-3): DTGVSQNPRHKITKRGQNVTFRCDPISEHNRLYWYRQTLGQGPEFLTYFQNEAQLEKSRLLSDRFSAERPKGSFSTLEIQRTEQGDSAMYLCASSHDVAGRTDTQYFGPGTRLTVL.

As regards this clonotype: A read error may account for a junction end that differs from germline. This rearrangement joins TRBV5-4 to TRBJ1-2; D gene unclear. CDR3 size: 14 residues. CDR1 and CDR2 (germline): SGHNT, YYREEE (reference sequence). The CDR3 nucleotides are TGTGTCAGCAGCCGAGGAACCGATAACTATGGCTACACCTTC. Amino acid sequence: CVSSRGTDNYGYTF.

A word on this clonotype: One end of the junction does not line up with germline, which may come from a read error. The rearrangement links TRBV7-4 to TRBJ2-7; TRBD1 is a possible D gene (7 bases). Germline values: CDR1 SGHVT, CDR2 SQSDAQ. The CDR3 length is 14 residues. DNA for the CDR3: TGTACCAGGAGGGACAGCCCCCTTTTACTCGAGCAGTACTTC. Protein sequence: CTRRDSPLLLEQYF. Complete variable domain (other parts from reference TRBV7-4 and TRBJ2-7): GAGVSQSPRYKVAKRGRDVALRCDSISGHVTLYWYRQTLGQGSEVLTYSQSDAQRDKSGRPSGRFSAERPERSVSTLKIQRTEQGDSAVYLCTRRDSPLLLEQYFGPGTRLTVT.

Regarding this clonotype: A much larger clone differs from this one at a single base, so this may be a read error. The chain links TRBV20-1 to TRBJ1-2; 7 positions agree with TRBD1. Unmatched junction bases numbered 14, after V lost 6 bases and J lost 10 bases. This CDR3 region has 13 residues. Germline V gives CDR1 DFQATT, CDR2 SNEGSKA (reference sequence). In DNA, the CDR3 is TGCAGTGCCGGTATACCGGGACAGACGACCTACACCTTC. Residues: CSAGIPGQTTYTF.

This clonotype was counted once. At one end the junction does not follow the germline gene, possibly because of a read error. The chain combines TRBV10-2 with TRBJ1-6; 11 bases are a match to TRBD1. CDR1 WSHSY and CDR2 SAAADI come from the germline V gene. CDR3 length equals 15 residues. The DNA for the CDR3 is TGTGTCAGCAGGGCACCGGGACAGGGGGGTTCACCCCTCCACTTT. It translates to CVSRAPGQGGSPLHF.

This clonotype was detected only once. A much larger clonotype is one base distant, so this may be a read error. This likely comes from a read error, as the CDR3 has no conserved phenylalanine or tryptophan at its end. The CDR3 is CSARWGADTQYS. The CDR3 region has the DNA TGCAGTGCTAGATGGGGAGCAGATACGCAGTATTCT. The V gene is TRBV20-1, the J gene TRBJ2-3, with D perhaps matching TRBD2 (5 bases). V was trimmed by 2 bases and J by 4 bases, leaving 7 bases between them. The CDR3 length is 12 residues. CDR1 and CDR2 (germline): DFQATT, SNEGSKA (reference sequence).